Described below is a single T cell receptor (beta chain) sequence and its context. The clone's antigen remains unknown. No clone much larger than this one lies a single base away; base qualities are absent. Measured from the cysteine to the phenylalanine, the CDR3 is 16 residues long. Of the read, only the CDR3 DNA is kept; its 48 bases are in frame from base 1. V and J are trimmed by 5 bases and 0 bases, and the gene matches miss 7 bases of the junction. From a lookup of the germline V gene, CDR1 and CDR2 are SGHAT and FQNNGV. The data derive from a study of blood T cell repertoires in COVID-19 (dated by TCRdb to 2018 to 2021). In terms of the full investigation: The collaborator samples originated in the United States, Italy and Spain and spanned the acute and convalescent phases of COVID-19. The repertoires were released in a freely available public database intended as a resource for research on the immune response to SARS-CoV-2. The dataset comprised deeply sampled blood TCRbeta repertoires from subjects exposed to, actively infected with, or recovered from COVID-19. Sample metadata almost always included a de-identified subject ID, COVID-19 status, age in years and sex. The material from the prospective study consisted of cDNA or gDNA derived from T cells, B-cell-depleted T cells, or PBMCs. Where HLA class I and class II types were available, the types were taken from metadata supplied by the sample provider, not from assay-based typing. The samples were drawn from two sources: the first 160 participants of the ongoing ImmuneRACE study, and about 1,300 subjects contributed by 6 global collaborators.

On the study overall, not on this receptor specifically: Clinical and demographic metadata were provided uncurated, with the amount varying by source and participant.

TCRbeta CDR3 regions were amplified from genomic DNA by means of the immunoSEQ Assay, a bias-controlled multiplex PCR. The authors' analysis ran thus. Within the assay, amplification of reference gene primers was used to estimate how many nucleated cells each sample contained. To quantify the absolute abundance of each unique TCRbeta CDR3 rearrangement, sequence reads were collapsed and filtered. For each sample, productive Simpson clonality was calculated as the square root of Simpson's diversity index across productive rearrangements. TCRdb provides this immuneACCESS table in a form limited to in-frame rearrangements. Some clones are lacking; in checked studies, under half of them reflect an unresolved V gene, and why the rest are absent is not known. For V, J and clone size, that table is used; D and trimming come from the DNA. For this sample the table gives just over 300,000 clones, of which 85% to 90% were detected only once. Over 1.5% of the sample rests with the top ten.

At one collaborating source in Seattle, patients were enrolled during active infection and were followed longitudinally through the course of disease. Each collaborating institution followed its own protocols to collect whole blood in K2EDTA tubes. For TCRbeta analysis, collaborators shipped samples as frozen whole blood, isolated PBMCs, or DNA extracted from either of those sample types. The specimen was peripheral blood. This receptor chain uses TRBV11-2 and TRBJ1-3; 7 bases in the middle match TRBD1. This receptor was identified in a woman in her twenties or thirties with COVID-19, enrolled during active disease. The CDR3 reads CASSQNRGASGNTIYF. The DNA reads TGTGCCAGCAGCCAGAACAGGGGCGCCTCTGGAAACACCATATATTTT.